This record concerns one T cell receptor (beta chain) sequence. This record belongs to a study of blood T cell repertoires in COVID-19. Germline loops: CDR1 KGHDR, CDR2 SFDVKD. The CDR3 has 15 residues. The V and J ends lost 9 bases and 8 bases, in that order; junction bases with no gene match: 15. The authors' processing: By means of reference gene primer amplification, nucleated cell counts were estimated. The repertoire was sequenced with immunoSEQ multiplex PCR; TCRdb's copy has only in-frame clones and lacks some. D and trimming were read from the DNA, whereas the V and J calls and clone size are those reported in that table. The table records 250,000 to 300,000 clones, 70% to 90% of them present only once. Clinical history reported by participants formed the basis on which cohorts were assigned.

The sequencing input was PBMCs or T cells enriched from blood (not recorded which). This chain connects TRBV24-1 to TRBJ2-1, with 7 bases that match TRBD2. The clonotype was recovered from a woman in her fifties or sixties who had recovered from COVID-19. The CDR3 DNA reads TGTGCCACCGGGGTGGCGGGAGCAGTATTAGATGAGCAGTTCTTC. This codes for CATGVAGAVLDEQFF.